Following are 30 T cell receptor beta chains from one sample sequenced in a study of T cells after yellow fever vaccination. TCRdb passed the 5' RACE reads through MiXCR, listing each CDR3 protein once. Of some 350,000 distinct CDR3 sequences in the sample, roughly 6.1% were seen once. The starting material was PBMCs, obtained 5 days after the yellow fever booster vaccination. All receptors derive from a man aged 30 to 39 who received the YFV17D yellow fever vaccine.

The chain recombines TRBV5-1 with TRBJ1-6, with TRBD1 as a possible D gene (6 bases). The V gene's germline CDR1 is SGHRS and CDR2 YFSETQ. Trimming took 0 bases from V and 10 from J, leaving 20 bases between them. The CDR3 has 17 amino acids. CDR3: CASSLDTGPLVGSPLHF. Written as DNA, the CDR3 is TGCGCCAGCAGCTTGGACACAGGGCCTTTGGTGGGGTCACCCCTCCACTTT. Full variable domain (remainder filled in from reference TRBV5-1 and TRBJ1-6): KAGVTQTPRYLIKTRGQQVTLSCSPISGHRSVSWYQQTPGQGLQFLFEYFSETQRNKGNFPGRFSGRQFSNSRSEMNVSTLELGDSALYLCASSLDTGPLVGSPLHFGNGTRLTVT.

At least ten counts were recorded for this clonotype. This sequence joins TRBV5-1 and TRBJ2-2; no clear D. With 2 bases removed from V and 3 bases from J, the gap between germline ends came to 8 bases. The V gene's germline CDR1 is SGHRS and CDR2 YFSETQ. CDR3 size: 14 residues. The CDR3 DNA is TGCGCCAGCAGCTTTCGGGTGGACACCGGGGAGCTGTTTTTT. Translated: CASSFRVDTGELFF.

The sample holds a few counts of this clonotype. This chain connects TRBV24-1 to TRBJ2-2; tentatively, D is TRBD2 (5 bases). Trimming stripped 1 base from V and 10 bases from J, with 12 bases between. CDR1 and CDR2 from the germline V gene are KGHDR and SFDVKD. This CDR3 spans 14 amino acids. The CDR3 loop reads CATSDFPGSAELFF. For the CDR3, the DNA is TGTGCCACCAGTGATTTTCCGGGGTCCGCGGAGCTGTTTTTT.

This clonotype was recorded many times. This rearrangement joins TRBV7-8 to TRBJ2-1, with unresolved D. The germline gives CDR1 SGHVS, CDR2 FQNEAQ. The V end lost 8 bases, the J end lost 3 bases, and 14 bases lay between the germline ends. This CDR3 region has 14 residues. The CDR3 reads CASQHGRDYNEQFF. DNA of the CDR3: TGTGCCAGCCAGCATGGTAGGGACTACAATGAGCAGTTCTTC. The complete variable domain, with remaining parts taken from reference TRBV7-8 and TRBJ2-1, reads GAGVSQSPRYKVAKRGQDVALRCDPISGHVSLFWYQQALGQGPEFLTYFQNEAQLDKSGLPSDRFFAERPEGSVSTLKIQRTQQEDSAVYLCASQHGRDYNEQFFGPGTRLTVL.

A remark on this clonotype: One junction end does not reproduce the germline sequence, and a read error may be involved. The DNA of the CDR3 is TGTGCCAGCAGCTTAGTAGGGACTAGAAACTACAATGAGCCGTTCTTC. This sequence encodes CASSLVGTRNYNEPFF. The chain couples TRBV11-3 to TRBJ2-1; 8 bases map to TRBD2. The CDR3 is 16 residues long. Germline CDR1 is SGHNT and CDR2 is YENEEA.

This clonotype was counted a few times. The genes are TRBV5-1 and TRBJ2-7, with 9 nucleotides matching TRBD1. This CDR3 comprises 14 residues. Per germline, CDR1 SGHRS and CDR2 YFSETQ. The V and J ends lost 2 bases and 3 bases, in that order; junction bases with no gene match: 3. For the CDR3, the DNA is TGCGCCAGCAGCTTAGGACAGGGGTTCTACGAGCAGTACTTC. Amino acids: CASSLGQGFYEQYF.

This clonotype has just a few counts. The rearrangement links TRBV12-3 or TRBV12-4 to TRBJ2-5; TRBD2 aligns across 8 bases. With 3 bases clipped from V and 5 bases from J, the junction kept 5 bases outside the gene matches. CDR3 length: 14 residues. This CDR3 reads CASSFREGQETQYF. The CDR3 coding sequence is TGTGCCAGCAGTTTTCGGGAGGGCCAGGAGACCCAGTACTTC.

This clonotype has a handful of counts. The gene calls are TRBV20-1 and TRBJ2-1; D is undetermined. CDR3 length: 10 amino acids. Per the germline V gene, CDR1 is DFQATT and CDR2 is SNEGSKA (reference sequence). Trimming took off 3 bases at V and 5 bases at J, with 2 bases between the two ends. In DNA form, the CDR3 reads TGCAGTGCTAGCCACAATGAGCAGTTCTTC. It yields the protein CSASHNEQFF.

The chain carries TRBV6-2 or TRBV6-3 and TRBJ2-1, with TRBD2 as a possible D gene (7 bases). This CDR3 contains 16 residues. The V and J ends lost 7 bases and 10 bases respectively, with 26 bases between them. Germline lookup yields CDR1 MNHEY and CDR2 SVGEGT. CDR3 loop: CASNPLWGRAQGEQFF. DNA of the CDR3: TGTGCCAGCAATCCCCTCTGGGGGAGGGCCCAGGGGGAGCAGTTCTTC.

This chain links TRBV7-2 with TRBJ2-7; 7 bases fit TRBD1. Germline CDR1 is SGHTA and CDR2 is FQGNSA. The CDR3 totals 15 residues. V shed 4 bases and J 2 bases; nucleotides not matched to a gene: 8. For the CDR3, the DNA is TGTGCCAGCAGCTGGGACCGGGACAGAGCCTACGAGCAGTACTTC. This encodes CASSWDRDRAYEQYF.

In the case of this clonotype: The junction differs from germline at one of its ends, possibly a read error. The chain recombines TRBV7-9 with TRBJ2-1; D is uncertain. The V gene's germline CDR1 is SEHNR and CDR2 FQNEAQ (reference sequence). The CDR3 contains 16 residues. The CDR3 sequence: CASSLPLRSSYNELFF. CDR3 DNA: TGTGCCAGCAGCTTACCGCTGAGGAGCTCCTACAATGAGCTGTTCTTC.

This clonotype was detected a few times. The chain recombines TRBV12-3 or TRBV12-4 with TRBJ1-1; TRBD1 aligns across 7 bases. The CDR3 is made up of 15 amino acids. The J segment lost 2 bases and the V segment lost 7 bases, leaving 10 bases of the junction unmatched. The CDR3 coding sequence is TGTGCCAGCACAAGACCAGGGGGAAACAACACTGAAGCTTTCTTT. This translates into CASTRPGGNNTEAFF.

This clonotype qualifies as medium-sized. The V gene is TRBV4-2, the J gene TRBJ2-7; D is unresolved. Per the germline V gene, CDR1 is LGHNA and CDR2 is YNFKEQ. The length of the CDR3 is 17 residues. V lost 0 bases and J 0 bases, leaving 15 bases between the germline ends. The CDR3 here is CASSQDRWQVSSYEQYF. DNA of the CDR3: TGTGCCAGCAGCCAAGATCGTTGGCAGGTCAGCTCCTACGAGCAGTACTTC.

This clonotype was picked up a small number of times. CDR3 region: CASTNGWGGTEAFF. In DNA, the CDR3 is TGTGCCAGCACAAACGGATGGGGGGGCACTGAAGCTTTCTTT. The chain combines TRBV6-2 or TRBV6-3 with TRBJ1-1, with D perhaps TRBD1 (5 bases). Germline V gives CDR1 MNHEY, CDR2 SVGEGT. The CDR3 covers 14 residues. V lost 7 bases and J 4 bases, leaving 16 bases between the germline ends.

This clonotype showed up many times. This chain joins TRBV7-2 and TRBJ1-5; TRBD1 agrees at 7 bases. The CDR3 contains 14 residues. With 0 bases clipped from V and 7 bases from J, the junction kept 3 bases outside the gene matches. The germline V gene has CDR1 SGHTA and CDR2 FQGNSA. CDR3 region: CASSLALQGQPQHF. CDR3 DNA sequence: TGTGCCAGCAGCTTAGCCCTACAGGGGCAGCCCCAGCATTTT. The variable domain in full, with the rest retrieved from reference TRBV7-2 and TRBJ1-5, is GAGVSQSPSNKVTEKGKDVELRCDPISGHTALYWYRQSLGQGLEFLIYFQGNSAPDKSGLPSDRFSAERTGGSVSTLTIQRTQQEDSAVYLCASSLALQGQPQHFGDGTRLSIL.

This clonotype was picked up many times. This chain joins TRBV2 and TRBJ1-2; D might be TRBD1 (6 bases). Germline lookup yields CDR1 SNHLY and CDR2 FYNNEI. V lost 11 bases and J lost 3, with 10 bases in between. This CDR3 has 11 residues. The CDR3 region is CAHHRDYGYTF. The CDR3, as DNA: TGTGCCCATCACAGGGACTATGGCTACACCTTC.

This clonotype came up a few times. J is TRBJ2-1 and V is TRBV12-3 or TRBV12-4; D unclear. This CDR3 is built from 15 residues. V lost 6 bases to trimming and J lost 9 bases, with 21 bases between them. The CDR3 region has the DNA TGTGCCAGCAGCCCCGGGTCCTCGTCCGCGATTGAGCAGTTCTTC. It specifies CASSPGSSSAIEQFF.

Ten or more counts support this clonotype. This chain uses TRBV28 with TRBJ2-5, with 7 positions matching TRBD2. Trimming at V came to 3 bases and at J to 7 bases, leaving 17 bases not matched to a gene. Germline V gene lookup returns CDR1 MDHEN and CDR2 SYDVKM. This CDR3 has 17 amino acids. The CDR3 DNA follows: TGTGCCAGCAGTTTGGTAATCTTCGGCGGGAGCAAGGGGACCCAGTACTTC. It encodes CASSLVIFGGSKGTQYF. The whole variable domain, filled in from reference TRBV28 and TRBJ2-5, reads DVKVTQSSRYLVKRTGEKVFLECVQDMDHENMFWYRQDPGLGLRLIYFSYDVKMKEKGDIPEGYSVSREKKERFSLILESASTNQTSMYLCASSLVIFGGSKGTQYFGPGTRLLVL.

This clonotype was counted ten times or more. This sequence joins TRBV4-1 and TRBJ2-7, with 14 nucleotides matching TRBD2. Germline V gives CDR1 MGHRA, CDR2 YSYEKL. V lost 3 bases to trimming and J lost 0 bases; unmatched junction nucleotides: 4. The CDR3 totals 17 residues. The CDR3 DNA follows: TGCGCCAGCAGCCAGGGACTAGCGGGAGAAGTCTCCTACGAGCAGTACTTC. Protein product: CASSQGLAGEVSYEQYF.

V usage is TRBV28 and J usage is TRBJ2-3; D gene ambiguous. Trimming pared 7 bases from V and 6 bases from J, leaving 11 bases between. This CDR3 contains 12 residues. CDR1 and CDR2 from the germline V gene are MDHEN and SYDVKM. CDR3 in amino acids: CASIGSGDTQYF. The CDR3 coding sequence is TGTGCCAGCATCGGGTCTGGCGATACGCAGTATTTT.

V and J are TRBV6-5 and TRBJ2-7, with D maybe TRBD2 (6 bases). The CDR3 runs to 15 residues. The germline CDR1 and CDR2 sequences are MNHEY and SVGAGI. Trimming stripped 0 bases from V and 2 bases from J, with 11 bases between. For the CDR3, the DNA is TGTGCCAGCAGTTACTCGGGGACTGTCACCTACGAGCAGTACTTC. Its protein is CASSYSGTVTYEQYF.

This clonotype was recorded many times. The chain employs TRBV20-1 and TRBJ2-1; no firm D call. The germline gives CDR1 DFQATT, CDR2 SNEGSKA (reference sequence). The CDR3 extends over 12 amino acids. The ends were cut back, 4 bases at V and 3 bases at J, with 7 bases in the middle. The CDR3 DNA is TGCAGTGCTATTGGGGACTACAATGAGCAGTTCTTC. Translated: CSAIGDYNEQFF.

Many counts were recorded for this clonotype. This rearrangement joins TRBV7-2 to TRBJ2-7; TRBD2 agrees at 9 bases. Germline CDR1 reads SGHTA; CDR2 reads FQGNSA. V shed 1 base and J 6 bases; nucleotides not matched to a gene: 10. The CDR3 is made up of 16 amino acids. CDR3 coding DNA: TGTGCCAGCAGCTTAGTCGGGGCGGGAGGGCGCATCGAGCAGTACTTC. Amino acids: CASSLVGAGGRIEQYF.

The V and J genes are TRBV21-1 and TRBJ2-4; TRBD2 is the table's D call, not checked against the DNA. TRBV21-1 is marked as a pseudogene. This CDR3 is built from 15 residues. The CDR3 DNA sequence: TGTGCCAGCAGCCTCCAGGGGAGGGTGGAAAACATTCAGTACTTC. This encodes CASSLQGRVENIQYF.

This clonotype has a count of ten or more. The chain has TRBV7-3 and TRBJ2-1; 8 bases line up with TRBD2. The CDR3 runs to 15 residues. Looked up from germline, CDR1 is SGHTA and CDR2 is FQGTGA. V was pared by 4 bases and J by 8 bases, with 10 bases of the junction left unmatched. The CDR3 sequence: CASSSTGTSYYEQFF. The CDR3 coding sequence is TGTGCCAGCAGCTCAACCGGGACTAGTTACTATGAGCAGTTCTTC.

This chain links TRBV6-5 with TRBJ1-3; D not resolved. The germline gives CDR1 MNHEY, CDR2 SVGAGI. The V gene lost 0 bases and the J gene lost 8 bases, with 14 bases spanning the gap. CDR3 length: 15 amino acids. The CDR3 sequence is CASSYSRGTGDTIYF. The DNA of the CDR3 is TGTGCCAGCAGTTACTCCCGGGGTACCGGGGACACCATATATTTT.

This clonotype was picked up a small number of times. The chain links TRBV25-1 to TRBJ1-1; D is unresolved. CDR1 MGHDK and CDR2 SYGVNS come from the germline V gene. This CDR3 is 14 amino acids long. Trimming shortened V by 7 bases and J by 4 bases, and 16 bases separated the two germline ends. The CDR3 spells CASKQSGVGTEAFF. The CDR3, as DNA: TGTGCCAGCAAGCAGAGTGGGGTCGGCACTGAAGCTTTCTTT.

The chain links TRBV5-1 to TRBJ1-1, with a possible D match to TRBD1 (6 bases). Deletions cut 4 bases from V and 3 bases from J, with 13 bases between. Looked up from germline, CDR1 is SGHRS and CDR2 is YFSETQ. The CDR3 contains 14 residues. CDR3 residues: CASSVQGQDTEAFF. CDR3 DNA sequence: TGCGCCAGCAGCGTACAGGGTCAGGACACTGAAGCTTTCTTT.

The J gene is TRBJ2-5, the V gene TRBV18; perhaps TRBD1 as D (6 bases). This CDR3 spans 16 amino acids. The ends were cut back, 0 bases at V and 3 bases at J, with 14 bases in the middle. The germline V gene encodes CDR1 KGHSH and CDR2 LQKENI. In nucleotides, the CDR3 is TGTGCCAGCTCACCACCGGCCAACAGGGCGAAAGAGACCCAGTACTTC. Protein sequence: CASSPPANRAKETQYF.

The rearrangement links TRBV10-2 to TRBJ2-7; 12 nucleotides align to TRBD2. In germline, CDR1 is WSHSY, CDR2 SAAADI. The junction had 7 bases not matched to a gene; V was cut back by 6 bases and J by 4 bases. This CDR3 has 15 residues. CDR3 region: CASRVLAGGEYEQYF. CDR3 DNA sequence: TGCGCCAGCAGGGTTCTAGCGGGAGGGGAATACGAGCAGTACTTC.